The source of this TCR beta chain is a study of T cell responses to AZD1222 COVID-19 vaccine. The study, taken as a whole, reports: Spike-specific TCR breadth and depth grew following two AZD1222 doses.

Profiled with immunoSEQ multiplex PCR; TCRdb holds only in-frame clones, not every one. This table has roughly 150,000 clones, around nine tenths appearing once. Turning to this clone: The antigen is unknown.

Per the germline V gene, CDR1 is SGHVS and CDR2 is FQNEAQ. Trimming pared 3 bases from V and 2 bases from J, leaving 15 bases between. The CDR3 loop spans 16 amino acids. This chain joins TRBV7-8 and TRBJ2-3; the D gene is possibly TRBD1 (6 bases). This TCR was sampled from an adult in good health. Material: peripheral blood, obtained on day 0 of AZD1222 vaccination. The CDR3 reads CASSFTTGLNTDTQYF. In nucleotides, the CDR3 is TGTGCCAGCAGCTTCACCACAGGGTTGAACACAGATACGCAGTATTTT. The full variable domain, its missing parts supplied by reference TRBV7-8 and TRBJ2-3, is GAGVSQSPRYKVAKRGQDVALRCDPISGHVSLFWYQQALGQGPEFLTYFQNEAQLDKSGLPSDRFFAERPEGSVSTLKIQRTQQEDSAVYLCASSFTTGLNTDTQYFGPGTRLTVL.